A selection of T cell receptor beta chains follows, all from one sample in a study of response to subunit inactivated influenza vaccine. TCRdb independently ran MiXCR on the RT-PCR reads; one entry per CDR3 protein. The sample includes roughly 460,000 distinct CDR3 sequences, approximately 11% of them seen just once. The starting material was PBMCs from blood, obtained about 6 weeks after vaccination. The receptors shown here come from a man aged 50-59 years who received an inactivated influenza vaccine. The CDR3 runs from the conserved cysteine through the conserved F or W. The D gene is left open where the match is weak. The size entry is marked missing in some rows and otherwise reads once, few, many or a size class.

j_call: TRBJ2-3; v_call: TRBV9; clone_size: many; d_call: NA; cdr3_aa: CASSVGGLSTDTQYF
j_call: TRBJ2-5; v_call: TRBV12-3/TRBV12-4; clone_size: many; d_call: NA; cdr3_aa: CASRYQETQYF
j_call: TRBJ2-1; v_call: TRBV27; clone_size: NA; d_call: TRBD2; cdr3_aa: CASSTPGLAGGTRYNEQFF
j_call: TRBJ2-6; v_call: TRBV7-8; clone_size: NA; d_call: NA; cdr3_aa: CASSSSLGTGANVLTF
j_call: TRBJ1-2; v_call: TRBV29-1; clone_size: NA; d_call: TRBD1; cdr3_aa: CSASPGQTNYGYTF
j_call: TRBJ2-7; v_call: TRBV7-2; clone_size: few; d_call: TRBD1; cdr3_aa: CASSLPGQSPYEQYF
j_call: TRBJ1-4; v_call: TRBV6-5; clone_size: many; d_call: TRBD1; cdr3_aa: CASSSTGTGSEKLFF
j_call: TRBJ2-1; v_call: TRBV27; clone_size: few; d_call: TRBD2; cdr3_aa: CASSQTLWEGAGDEQFF
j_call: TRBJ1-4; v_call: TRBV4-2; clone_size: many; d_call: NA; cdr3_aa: CASSQKDGTGNEKLFF
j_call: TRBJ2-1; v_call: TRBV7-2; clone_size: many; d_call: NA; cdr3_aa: CASSLVRYNEQFF
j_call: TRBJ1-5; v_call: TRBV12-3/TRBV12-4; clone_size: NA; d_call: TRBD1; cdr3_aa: CASSTQQGRGWPQHF
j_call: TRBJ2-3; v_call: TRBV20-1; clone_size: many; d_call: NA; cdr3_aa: CSASGGGGVADTQYF
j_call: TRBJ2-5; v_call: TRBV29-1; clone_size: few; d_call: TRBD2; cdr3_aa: CSVGLAGLGETQYF
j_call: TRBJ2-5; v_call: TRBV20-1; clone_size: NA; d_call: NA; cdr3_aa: CSAGLGAGETQYF
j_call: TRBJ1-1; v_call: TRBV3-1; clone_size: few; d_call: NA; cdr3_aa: CASSRTGRVMNTEAFF
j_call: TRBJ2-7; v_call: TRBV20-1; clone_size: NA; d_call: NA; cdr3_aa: CSVQEGRYEQYF
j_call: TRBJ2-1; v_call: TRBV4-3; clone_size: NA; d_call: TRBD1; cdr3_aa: CASSQDRYGTGNEQFF
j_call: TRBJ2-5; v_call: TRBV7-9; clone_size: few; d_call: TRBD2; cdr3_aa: CASSLTGALADQETQYF
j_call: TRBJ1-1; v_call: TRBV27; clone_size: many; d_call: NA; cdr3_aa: CASSLRGARTEAFF
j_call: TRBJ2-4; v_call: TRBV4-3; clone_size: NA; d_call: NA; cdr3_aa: CASSLWRGIQYF
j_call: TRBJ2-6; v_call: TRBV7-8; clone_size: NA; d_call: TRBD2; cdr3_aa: CASSGRVFGANVLTF
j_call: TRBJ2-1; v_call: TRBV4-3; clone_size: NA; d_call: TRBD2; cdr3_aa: CASSQDLPSGRPSSYNEQFF
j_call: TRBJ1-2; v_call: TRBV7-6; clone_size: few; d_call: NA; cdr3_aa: CASSPWQGLLHGYTF
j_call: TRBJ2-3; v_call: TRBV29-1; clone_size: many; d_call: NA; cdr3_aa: CSVRPGGTDTQYF
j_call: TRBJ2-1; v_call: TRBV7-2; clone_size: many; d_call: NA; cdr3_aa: CASSLRGWDAYNEQFF
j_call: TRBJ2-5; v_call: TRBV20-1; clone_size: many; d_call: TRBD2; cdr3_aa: CSATMRTSDQETQYF
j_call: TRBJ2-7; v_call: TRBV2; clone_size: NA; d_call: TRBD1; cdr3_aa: CASRSGQGPSYEQYF
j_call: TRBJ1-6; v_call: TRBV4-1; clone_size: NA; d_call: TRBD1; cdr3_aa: CASSQVGGQGNSPLHF
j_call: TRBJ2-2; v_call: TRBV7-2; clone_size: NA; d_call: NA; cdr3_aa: CASSSMTGTAYTGELFF
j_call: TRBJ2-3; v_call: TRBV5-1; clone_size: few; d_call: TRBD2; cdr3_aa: CASSLNLAGGTDTQYF
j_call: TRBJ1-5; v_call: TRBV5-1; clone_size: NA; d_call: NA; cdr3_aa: CASSLAPGGGNQPQHF
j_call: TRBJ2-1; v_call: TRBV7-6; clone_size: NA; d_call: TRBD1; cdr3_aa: CASSARQGSYNEQFF
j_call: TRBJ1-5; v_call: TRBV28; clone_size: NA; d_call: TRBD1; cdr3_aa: CASSSTGTGEQPQHF